This T cell receptor (beta chain) was recorded in a study of cytomegalovirus exposure and HLA in healthy donors. This CDR3 region has 13 residues. V trimming: 8 bases; J trimming: 5 bases; junction bases outside the gene matches: 5. Germline V CDR1 and CDR2: LNHNV, YYDKDF (reference sequence). General study points: According to a later analysis, TCR clusters from the first cohort tended to co-occur in the 120 or so validation repertoires. Reports showed the classifier diagnosing cytomegalovirus status with high specificity and sensitivity. Testing in vitro showed a few CMV-associated chains specific for CMV antigens. Among TCR sequences, most were rare, though some public TCRs appeared in many donors.

The data were produced by immunoSEQ multiplex PCR, yet TCRdb's version contains in-frame clones alone and is incomplete. Of approximately 300,000 clones listed, just over 85% are singletons. For this clone: Its antigen is unidentified.

The clonotype originates from a woman under 30 in good health and CMV-seronegative. Sequencing input: PBMCs. This chain joins TRBV15 and TRBJ1-4, with TRBD1 identical over 7 bases. The DNA of the CDR3 is TGTGCCACCGGGGACAGAGCGAATGAAAAACTGTTTTTT. Its protein is CATGDRANEKLFF.